The 2 T cell receptor beta chains below all came from one sample that was sequenced in a study of blood T cells in healthy people across ages. Using a J-beta primer mix together with a sample-barcoded 5' primer, a second PCR was run for about 6 to 12 cycles. MiXCR, applied by TCRdb to the 5' RACE reads, yields one record per CDR3 protein. The sample includes approximately 1.5 million distinct CDR3 sequences, 35% to 45% of them seen just once. Sequenced: blood. Every receptor here comes from a woman younger than 30 in good health.

This clonotype was seen a handful of times. The CDR3 is CASSSLSSGVYAREQYF. For the CDR3, the DNA is TGTGCCAGCAGCTCCCTTAGTAGCGGGGTTTACGCACGCGAGCAGTACTTC. The chain carries TRBV7-2 and TRBJ2-5, with TRBD2 identical over 8 bases. The DNA end favors TRBJ2-7, so the J call may be wrong. This CDR3 has 17 amino acids. CDR1 and CDR2 from the germline V gene are SGHTA and FQGNSA.

This chain links TRBV2 with TRBJ1-1, with TRBD1 as a possible D gene (5 bases). The germline CDR1 and CDR2 sequences are SNHLY and FYNNEI. Trimming pared 5 bases from V and 8 bases from J, leaving 18 bases between. The CDR3 covers 14 residues. The CDR3 coding sequence is TGTGCCAGCAGTAGCCAGGGACGAAGGGTGGAAGCTTTCTTT. It is translated as CASSSQGRRVEAFF.